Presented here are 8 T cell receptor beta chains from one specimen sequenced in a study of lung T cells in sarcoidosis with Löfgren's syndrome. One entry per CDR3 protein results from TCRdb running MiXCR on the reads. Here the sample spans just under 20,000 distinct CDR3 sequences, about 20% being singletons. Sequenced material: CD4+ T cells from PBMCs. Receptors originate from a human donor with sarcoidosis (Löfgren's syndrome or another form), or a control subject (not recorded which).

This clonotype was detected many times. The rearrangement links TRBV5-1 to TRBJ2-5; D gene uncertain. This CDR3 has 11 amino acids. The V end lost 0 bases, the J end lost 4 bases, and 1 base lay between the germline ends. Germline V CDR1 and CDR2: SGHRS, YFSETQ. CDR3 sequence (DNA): TGCGCCAGCAGCTTGGCAGAGACCCAGTACTTC. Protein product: CASSLAETQYF.

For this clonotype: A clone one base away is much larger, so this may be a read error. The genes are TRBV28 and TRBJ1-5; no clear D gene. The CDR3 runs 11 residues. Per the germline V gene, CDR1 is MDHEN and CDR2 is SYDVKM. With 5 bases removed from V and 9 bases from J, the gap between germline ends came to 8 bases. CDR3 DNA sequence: TGTGCCAGCAGTACGAGCCCGCCCCAGCATTTT. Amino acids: CASSTSPPQHF.

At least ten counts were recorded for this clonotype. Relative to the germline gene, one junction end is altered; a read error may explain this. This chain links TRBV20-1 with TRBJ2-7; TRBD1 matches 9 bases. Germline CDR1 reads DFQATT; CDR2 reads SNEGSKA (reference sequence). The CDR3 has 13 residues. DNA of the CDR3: TGCAGTGCTCCGGGACAGGGCTCCAACGAGCAGTACTTC. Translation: CSAPGQGSNEQYF.

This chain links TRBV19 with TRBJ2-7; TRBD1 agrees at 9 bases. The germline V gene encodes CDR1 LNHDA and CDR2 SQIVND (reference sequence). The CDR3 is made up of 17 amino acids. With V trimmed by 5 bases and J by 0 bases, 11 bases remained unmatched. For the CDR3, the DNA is TGTGCCAGTAGTCGCTCCACCGGGACAGGGAGCTCCTACGAGCAGTACTTC. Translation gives CASSRSTGTGSSYEQYF.

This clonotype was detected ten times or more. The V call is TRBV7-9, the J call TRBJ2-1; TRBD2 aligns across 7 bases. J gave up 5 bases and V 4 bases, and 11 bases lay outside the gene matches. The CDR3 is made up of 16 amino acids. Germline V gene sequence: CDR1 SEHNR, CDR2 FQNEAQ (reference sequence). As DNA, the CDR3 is TGTGCCAGCAGCTCGACGCTGGCTAGCGGAAACAATGAGCAGTTCTTC. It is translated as CASSSTLASGNNEQFF. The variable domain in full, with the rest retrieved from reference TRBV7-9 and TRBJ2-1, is DTGVSQNPRHKITKRGQNVTFRCDPISEHNRLYWYRQTLGQGPEFLTYFQNEAQLEKSRLLSDRFSAERPKGSFSTLEIQRTEQGDSAMYLCASSSTLASGNNEQFFGPGTRLTVL.

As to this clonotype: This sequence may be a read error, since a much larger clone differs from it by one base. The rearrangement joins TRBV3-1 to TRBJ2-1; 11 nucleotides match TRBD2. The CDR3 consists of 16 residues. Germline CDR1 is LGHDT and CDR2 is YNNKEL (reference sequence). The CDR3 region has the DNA TGTGCCAGCAGCCCATTAGCGGGAGGGCGGCACAATGAGCAGCTCTTC. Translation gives CASSPLAGGRHNEQLF.

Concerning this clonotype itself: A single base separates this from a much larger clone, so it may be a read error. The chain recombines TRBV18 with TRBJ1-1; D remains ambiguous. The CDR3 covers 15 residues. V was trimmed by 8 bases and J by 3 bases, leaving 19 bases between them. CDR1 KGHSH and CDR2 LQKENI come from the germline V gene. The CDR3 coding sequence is TGTGCCAGCCCATACCCCTTCGGGAGGGACACTGAAGCTTTCTTT. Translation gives CASPYPFGRDTEAFF.

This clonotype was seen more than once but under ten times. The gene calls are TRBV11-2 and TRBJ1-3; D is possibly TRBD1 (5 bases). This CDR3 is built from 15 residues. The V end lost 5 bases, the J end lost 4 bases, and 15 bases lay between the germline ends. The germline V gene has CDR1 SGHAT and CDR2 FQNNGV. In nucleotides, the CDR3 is TGTGCCAGCAGCCTTGACAGCGTGGGAGGAAACACCATATATTTT. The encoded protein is CASSLDSVGGNTIYF.